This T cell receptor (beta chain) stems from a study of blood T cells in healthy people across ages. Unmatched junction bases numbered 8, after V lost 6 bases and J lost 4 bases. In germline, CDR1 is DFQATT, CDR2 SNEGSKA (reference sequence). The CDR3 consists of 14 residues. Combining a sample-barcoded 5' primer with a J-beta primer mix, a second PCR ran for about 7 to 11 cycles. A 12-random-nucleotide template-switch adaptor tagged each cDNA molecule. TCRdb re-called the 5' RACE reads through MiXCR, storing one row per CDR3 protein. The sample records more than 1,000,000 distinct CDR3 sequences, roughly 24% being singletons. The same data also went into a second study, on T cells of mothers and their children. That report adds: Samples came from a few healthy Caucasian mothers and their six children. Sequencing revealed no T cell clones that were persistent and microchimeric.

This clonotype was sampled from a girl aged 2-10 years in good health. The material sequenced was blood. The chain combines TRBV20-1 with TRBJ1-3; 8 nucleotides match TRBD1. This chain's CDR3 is CSAPLDRAGNTIYF. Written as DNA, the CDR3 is TGCAGTGCGCCGCTGGACAGGGCGGGAAACACCATATATTTT.